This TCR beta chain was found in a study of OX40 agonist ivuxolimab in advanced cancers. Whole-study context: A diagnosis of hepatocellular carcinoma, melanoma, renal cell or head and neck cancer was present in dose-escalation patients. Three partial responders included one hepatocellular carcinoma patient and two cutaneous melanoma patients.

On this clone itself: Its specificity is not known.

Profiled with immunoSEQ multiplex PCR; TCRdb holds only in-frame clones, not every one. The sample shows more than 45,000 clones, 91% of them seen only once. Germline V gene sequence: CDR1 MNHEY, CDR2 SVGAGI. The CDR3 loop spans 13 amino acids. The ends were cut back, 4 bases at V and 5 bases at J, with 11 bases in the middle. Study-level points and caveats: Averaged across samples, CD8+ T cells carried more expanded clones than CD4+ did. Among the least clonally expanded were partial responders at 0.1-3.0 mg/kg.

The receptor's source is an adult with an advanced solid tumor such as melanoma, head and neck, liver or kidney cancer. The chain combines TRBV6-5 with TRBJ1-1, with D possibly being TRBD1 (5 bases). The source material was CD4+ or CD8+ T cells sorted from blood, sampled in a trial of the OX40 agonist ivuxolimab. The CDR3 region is CASSSGRSTEAFF. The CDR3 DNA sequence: TGTGCCAGCAGTTCAGGGCGGTCTACTGAAGCTTTCTTT.